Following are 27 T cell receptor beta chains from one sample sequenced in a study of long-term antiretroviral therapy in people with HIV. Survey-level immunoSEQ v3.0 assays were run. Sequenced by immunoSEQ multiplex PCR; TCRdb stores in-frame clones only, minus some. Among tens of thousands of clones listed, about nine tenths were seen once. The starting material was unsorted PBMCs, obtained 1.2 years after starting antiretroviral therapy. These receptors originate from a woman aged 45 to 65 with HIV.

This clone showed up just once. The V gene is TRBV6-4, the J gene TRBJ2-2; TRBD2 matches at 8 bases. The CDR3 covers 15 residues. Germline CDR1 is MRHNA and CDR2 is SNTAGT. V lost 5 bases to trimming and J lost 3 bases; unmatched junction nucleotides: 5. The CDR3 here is CASSPGGGHTGELFF. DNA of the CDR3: TGTGCCAGCAGTCCCGGGGGGGGTCACACCGGGGAGCTGTTTTTT.

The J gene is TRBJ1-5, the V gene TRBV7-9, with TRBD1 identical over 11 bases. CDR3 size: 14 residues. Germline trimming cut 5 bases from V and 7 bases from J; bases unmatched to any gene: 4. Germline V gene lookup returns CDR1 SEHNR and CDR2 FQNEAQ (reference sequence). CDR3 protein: CASSARDRGQPQHF. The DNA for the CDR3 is TGTGCCAGCAGCGCCCGGGACAGGGGGCAGCCCCAGCATTTT.

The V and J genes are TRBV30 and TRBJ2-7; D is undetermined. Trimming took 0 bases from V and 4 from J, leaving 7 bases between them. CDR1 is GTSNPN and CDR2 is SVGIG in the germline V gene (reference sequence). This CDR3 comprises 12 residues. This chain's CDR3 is CAWSVTLYEQYF. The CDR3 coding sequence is TGTGCCTGGAGTGTAACGTTGTACGAGCAGTACTTC. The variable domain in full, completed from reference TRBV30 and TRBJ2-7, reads SQTIHQWPATLVQPVGSPLSLECTVEGTSNPNLYWYRQAAGRGLQLLFYSVGIGQISSEVPQNLSASRPQDRQFILSSKKLLLSDSGFYLCAWSVTLYEQYFGPGTRLTVT.

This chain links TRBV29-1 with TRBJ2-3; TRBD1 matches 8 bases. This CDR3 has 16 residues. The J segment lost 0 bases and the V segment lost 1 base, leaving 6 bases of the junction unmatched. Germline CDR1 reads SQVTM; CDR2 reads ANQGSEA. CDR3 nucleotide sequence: TGCAGCGTTGAAGGGGACCGGACAGGGAGCACAGATACGCAGTATTTT. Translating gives CSVEGDRTGSTDTQYF.

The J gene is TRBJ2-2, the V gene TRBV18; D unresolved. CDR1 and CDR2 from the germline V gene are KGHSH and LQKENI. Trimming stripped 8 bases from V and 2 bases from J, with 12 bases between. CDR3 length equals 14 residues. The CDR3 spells CASPLGLNTGELFF. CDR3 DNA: TGTGCCAGCCCTCTTGGGCTCAACACCGGGGAGCTGTTTTTT.

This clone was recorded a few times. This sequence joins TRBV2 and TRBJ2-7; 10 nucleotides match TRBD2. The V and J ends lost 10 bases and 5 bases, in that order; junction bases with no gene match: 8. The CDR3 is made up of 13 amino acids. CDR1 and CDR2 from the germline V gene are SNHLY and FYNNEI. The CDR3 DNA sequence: TGTGCCACCTCTTACGGGACTAGCGACGAGCAGTACTTC. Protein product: CATSYGTSDEQYF.

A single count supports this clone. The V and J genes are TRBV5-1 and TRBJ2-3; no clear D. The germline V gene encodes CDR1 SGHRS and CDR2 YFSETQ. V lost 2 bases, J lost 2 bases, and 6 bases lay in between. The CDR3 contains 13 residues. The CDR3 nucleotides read TGCGCCAGCAGCTTACGGTTCACAGATACGCAGTATTTT. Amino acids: CASSLRFTDTQYF.

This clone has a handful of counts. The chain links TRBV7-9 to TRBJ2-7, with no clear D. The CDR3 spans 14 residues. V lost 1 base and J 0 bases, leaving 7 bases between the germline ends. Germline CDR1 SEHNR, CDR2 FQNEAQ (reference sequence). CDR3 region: CASSLVENSYEQYF. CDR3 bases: TGTGCCAGCAGCTTAGTGGAGAACTCCTACGAGCAGTACTTC.

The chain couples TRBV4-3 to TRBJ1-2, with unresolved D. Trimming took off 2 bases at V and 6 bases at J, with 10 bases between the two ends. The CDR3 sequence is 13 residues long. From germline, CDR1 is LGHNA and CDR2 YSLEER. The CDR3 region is CASSQLVDHGYTF. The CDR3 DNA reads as TGCGCCAGCAGCCAATTGGTGGACCATGGCTACACCTTC.

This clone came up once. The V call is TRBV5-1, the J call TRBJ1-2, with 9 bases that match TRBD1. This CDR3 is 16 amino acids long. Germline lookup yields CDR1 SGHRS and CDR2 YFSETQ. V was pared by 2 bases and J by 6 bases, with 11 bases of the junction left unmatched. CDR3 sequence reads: CASSFPIQGARDGYTF. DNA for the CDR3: TGCGCCAGCAGCTTTCCGATACAGGGGGCGCGGGATGGCTACACCTTC.

CDR3 region: CASSLEQGGNTGELFF. CDR3 sequence (DNA): TGTGCCAGCAGCTTGGAACAGGGGGGGAACACCGGGGAGCTGTTTTTT. This chain uses TRBV5-5 with TRBJ2-2; 8 nucleotides align to TRBD1. Losses at the gene ends were 0 bases for V and 1 base for J; bases not matched to a gene: 2. The CDR3 has 16 amino acids. The germline CDR1 and CDR2 sequences are SGHKS and YYEKEE (reference sequence).

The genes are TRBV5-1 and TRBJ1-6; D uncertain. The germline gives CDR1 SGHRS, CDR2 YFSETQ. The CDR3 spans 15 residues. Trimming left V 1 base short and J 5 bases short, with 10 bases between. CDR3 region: CASSLTQENNSPLHF. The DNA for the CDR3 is TGCGCCAGCAGCTTGACCCAGGAGAATAATTCACCCCTCCACTTT.

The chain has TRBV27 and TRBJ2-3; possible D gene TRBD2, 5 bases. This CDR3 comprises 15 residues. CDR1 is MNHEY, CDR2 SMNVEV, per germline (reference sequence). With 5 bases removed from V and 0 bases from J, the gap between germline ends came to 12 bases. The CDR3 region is CASSRPSISTDTQYF. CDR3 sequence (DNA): TGTGCCAGCAGTAGGCCTAGCATTAGCACAGATACGCAGTATTTT.

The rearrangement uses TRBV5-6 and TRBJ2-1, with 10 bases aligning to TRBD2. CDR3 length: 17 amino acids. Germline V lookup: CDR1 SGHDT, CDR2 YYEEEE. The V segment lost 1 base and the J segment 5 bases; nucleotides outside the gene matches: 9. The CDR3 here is CASSLYLAGEGDNEQFF. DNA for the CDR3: TGTGCCAGCAGCTTGTATCTAGCGGGGGAGGGGGACAATGAGCAGTTCTTC. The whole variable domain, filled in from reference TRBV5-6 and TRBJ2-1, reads DAGVTQSPTHLIKTRGQQVTLRCSPKSGHDTVSWYQQALGQGPQFIFQYYEEEERQRGNFPDRFSGHQFPNYSSELNVNALLLGDSALYLCASSLYLAGEGDNEQFFGPGTRLTVL.

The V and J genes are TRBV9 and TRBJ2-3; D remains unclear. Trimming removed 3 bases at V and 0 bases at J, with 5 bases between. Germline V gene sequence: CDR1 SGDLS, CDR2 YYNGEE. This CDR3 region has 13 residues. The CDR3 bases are TGTGCCAGCAGCGCCTCTAGCACAGATACGCAGTATTTT. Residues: CASSASSTDTQYF.

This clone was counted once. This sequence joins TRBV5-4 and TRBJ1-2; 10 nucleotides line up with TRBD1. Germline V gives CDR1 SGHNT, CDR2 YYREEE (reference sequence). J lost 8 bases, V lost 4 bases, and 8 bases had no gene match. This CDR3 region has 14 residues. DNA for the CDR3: TGTGCCAGCAGCCAGGGACAGGGGCTGGGAGGCTACACCTTC. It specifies CASSQGQGLGGYTF.

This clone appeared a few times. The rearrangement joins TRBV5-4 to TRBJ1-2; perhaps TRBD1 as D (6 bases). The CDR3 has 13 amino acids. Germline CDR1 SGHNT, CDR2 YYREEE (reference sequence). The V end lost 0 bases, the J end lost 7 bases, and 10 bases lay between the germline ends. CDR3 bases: TGTGCCAGCAGCTTGGAGCAGACAGGTGGCTACACCTTC. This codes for CASSLEQTGGYTF. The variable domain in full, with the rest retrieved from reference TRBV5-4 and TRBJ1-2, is ETGVTQSPTHLIKTRGQQVTLRCSSQSGHNTVSWYQQALGQGPQFIFQYYREEENGRGNFPPRFSGLQFPNYSSELNVNALELDDSALYLCASSLEQTGGYTFGSGTRLTVV.

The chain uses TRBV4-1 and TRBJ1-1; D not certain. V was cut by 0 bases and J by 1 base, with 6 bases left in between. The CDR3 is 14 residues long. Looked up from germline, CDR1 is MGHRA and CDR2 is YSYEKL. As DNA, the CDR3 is TGCGCCAGCAGCCAAGAAAGATCGAACACTGAAGCTTTCTTT. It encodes CASSQERSNTEAFF.

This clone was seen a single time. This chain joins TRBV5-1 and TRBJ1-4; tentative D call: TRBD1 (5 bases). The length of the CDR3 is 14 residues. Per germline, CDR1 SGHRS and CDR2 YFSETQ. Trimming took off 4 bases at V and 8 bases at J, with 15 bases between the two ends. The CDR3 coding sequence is TGCGCCAGCAGCCCCGGTGGGGGGAACGAAAAACTGTTTTTT. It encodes CASSPGGGNEKLFF.

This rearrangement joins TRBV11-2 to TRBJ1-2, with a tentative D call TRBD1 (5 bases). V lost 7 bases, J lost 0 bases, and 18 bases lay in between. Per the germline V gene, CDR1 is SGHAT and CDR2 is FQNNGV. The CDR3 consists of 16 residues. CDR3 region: CASTRLIGVANYGYTF. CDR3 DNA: TGTGCCAGCACCCGACTCATAGGGGTAGCTAACTATGGCTACACCTTC.

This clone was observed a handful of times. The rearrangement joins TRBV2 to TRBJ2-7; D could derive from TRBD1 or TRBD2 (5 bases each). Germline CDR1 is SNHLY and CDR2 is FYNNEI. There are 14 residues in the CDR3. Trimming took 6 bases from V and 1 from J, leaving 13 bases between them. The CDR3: CASSGAGVSYEQYF. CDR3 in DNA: TGTGCCAGCAGCGGGGCCGGGGTTTCCTACGAGCAGTACTTC. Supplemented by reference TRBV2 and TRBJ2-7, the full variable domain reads EPEVTQTPSHQVTQMGQEVILRCVPISNHLYFYWYRQILGQKVEFLVSFYNNEISEKSEIFDDQFSVERPDGSNFTLKIRSTKLEDSAMYFCASSGAGVSYEQYFGPGTRLTVT.

The CDR3 sequence: CASSPRDTNQPQHF. The CDR3 DNA follows: TGTGCCAGTAGTCCCCGGGACACCAATCAGCCCCAGCATTTT. The chain is built from TRBV19 and TRBJ1-5; D is possibly TRBD1 (6 bases). Germline CDR1 reads LNHDA; CDR2 reads SQIVND (reference sequence). The CDR3 totals 14 residues. Trimming stripped 5 bases from V and 3 bases from J, with 11 bases between.

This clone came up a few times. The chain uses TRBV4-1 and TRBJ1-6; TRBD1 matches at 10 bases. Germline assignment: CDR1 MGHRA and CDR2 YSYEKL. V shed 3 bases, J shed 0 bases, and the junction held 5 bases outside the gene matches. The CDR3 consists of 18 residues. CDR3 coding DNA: TGCGCCAGCAGCCAGATGGGACAGGGGAGCTCCTATAATTCACCCCTCCACTTT. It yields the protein CASSQMGQGSSYNSPLHF.

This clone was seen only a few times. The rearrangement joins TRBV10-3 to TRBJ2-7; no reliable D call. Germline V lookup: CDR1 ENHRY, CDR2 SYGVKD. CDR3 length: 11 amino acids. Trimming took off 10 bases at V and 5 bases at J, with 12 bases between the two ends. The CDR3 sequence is CATKRADEQYF. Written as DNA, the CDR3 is TGTGCCACCAAACGGGCGGACGAGCAGTACTTC.

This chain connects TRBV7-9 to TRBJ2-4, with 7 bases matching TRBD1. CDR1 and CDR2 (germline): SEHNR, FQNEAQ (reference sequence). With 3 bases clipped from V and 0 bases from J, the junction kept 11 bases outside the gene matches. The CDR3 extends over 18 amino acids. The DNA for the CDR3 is TGTGCCAGCAGCTTTAGGACAGGAAGGGATTTAGCCAAAAACATTCAGTACTTC. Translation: CASSFRTGRDLAKNIQYF. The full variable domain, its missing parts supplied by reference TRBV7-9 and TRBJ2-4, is DTGVSQNPRHKITKRGQNVTFRCDPISEHNRLYWYRQTLGQGPEFLTYFQNEAQLEKSRLLSDRFSAERPKGSFSTLEIQRTEQGDSAMYLCASSFRTGRDLAKNIQYFGAGTRLSVL.

For the CDR3, the DNA is TGTGCCAGCACCCCTTCCGATACGCAGTATTTT. Its translation is CASTPSDTQYF. The J gene is TRBJ2-3, the V gene TRBV2; D is unclear. V was trimmed by 7 bases and J by 6 bases, leaving 8 bases between them. This CDR3 spans 11 amino acids. Germline V gene data show CDR1 as SNHLY and CDR2 as FYNNEI. Full variable domain (remainder filled in from reference TRBV2 and TRBJ2-3): EPEVTQTPSHQVTQMGQEVILRCVPISNHLYFYWYRQILGQKVEFLVSFYNNEISEKSEIFDDQFSVERPDGSNFTLKIRSTKLEDSAMYFCASTPSDTQYFGPGTRLTVL.

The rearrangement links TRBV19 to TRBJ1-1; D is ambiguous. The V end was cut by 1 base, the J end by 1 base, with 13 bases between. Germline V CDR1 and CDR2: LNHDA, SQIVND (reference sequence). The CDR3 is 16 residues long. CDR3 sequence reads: CASSIVGRWTNTEAFF. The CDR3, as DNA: TGTGCCAGTAGTATAGTCGGCAGGTGGACGAACACTGAAGCTTTCTTT.